This paragraph covers one T cell receptor beta chain sequence. The target of this receptor is not known. No qualities accompany the bases; no much larger clone lies one base away. The collaborating institutions used their own protocols to collect whole blood in K2EDTA tubes. For TCRbeta analysis, collaborators shipped samples in one of three forms: frozen whole blood, isolated PBMCs, or DNA extracted from either of those sample types. This entry belongs to a study of blood T cell repertoires in COVID-19 (dated by TCRdb to the early 2020s). About the study as a whole: Collaborator samples came from the United States, Italy and Spain and covered acute and convalescent phases of COVID-19. The prospective study material was composed of cDNA or gDNA derived from T cells, B-cell-depleted T cells, or PBMCs. Deeply sampled blood TCRbeta repertoires from subjects exposed to, actively infected with, or recovered from COVID-19 were included in the dataset. The repertoires were made available in a free public database intended to serve as a resource for research on the immune response to SARS-CoV-2. The samples were drawn from the first 160 participants of the ongoing ImmuneRACE study and from 950 to 1,500 subjects provided by 6 global collaborators. The sample metadata nearly always contained a de-identified subject ID, COVID-19 status, age in years and sex. Where available, HLA class I and class II types were taken from metadata supplied by the sample provider and were not determined by assay-based typing. Study-wide findings and limitations: The quantity of clinical and demographic metadata differed by source and by participant and was supplied without curation.

TCRbeta CDR3 regions were amplified from genomic DNA using the immunoSEQ Assay, a bias-controlled multiplex PCR. The original methods were these. Within the assay, amplification of reference gene primers was used to estimate how many nucleated cells each sample contained. To quantify the absolute abundance of each unique TCRbeta CDR3 rearrangement, sequence reads were collapsed and filtered. Productive Simpson clonality was computed per sample as the square root of Simpson's diversity index over productive rearrangements. What TCRdb holds here is the immuneACCESS table cut down to in-frame rearrangements. Part of the clones is not present; checked against another copy, under half of the missing clones reflect an unresolved V gene, and the others are unexplained. V and J calls and clone size are those listed in that table; D and trimming were worked out from the DNA. The sample table holds about 59,000 clones, of which around 79% were seen once. The top ten clonotypes cover roughly 3% of the sample.

The CDR3 runs 14 residues from the cysteine to the phenylalanine. Of all the DNA, just the CDR3 is kept, 42 bases in frame from base 1. CDR1 SGHTA and CDR2 FQGNSA were looked up in the germline V gene. After removal of 2 bases from V and 5 bases from J, the junction retains 6 bases not matched to a gene. The sample comprised peripheral blood. The receptor chain draws on TRBV7-2 and TRBJ2-7; TRBD1 agrees with 7 junctional bases. The receptor was derived from a man between 60 and 70 years old with acute or convalescent COVID-19. The nucleotide sequence reads TGTGCCAGCAGCTTAAGACAGGGCGGCCACGAGCAGTACTTC. This gives the protein CASSLRQGGHEQYF.